This T cell receptor beta chain was recorded in a study of long-term antiretroviral therapy in people with HIV. Study-wide results and caveats: The range of CDR3 lengths in HIV repertoires proved narrower than that found in controls. Patients on ART gained diversity, which nonetheless stayed below transplant donor controls. Pre-ART clonal expansion yielded clones that dominated the repertoire at all time points.

The CDR3 is 15 amino acids. CDR1 SGHTA and CDR2 FQGTGA come from the germline V gene. Trimming left V 3 bases short and J 0 bases short, with 9 bases between. Note on this clone: Antigen specificity is unknown.

Sequencing used immunoSEQ v3.0 at survey level. Sequencing of each sample targeted roughly 40,000-50,000 T-cell genomes. Profiled with immunoSEQ multiplex PCR; TCRdb holds only in-frame clones, not every one. The sample consists of tens of thousands of clones, approximately 80% of them appearing once. V is TRBV7-3 and J is TRBJ2-1, with D perhaps TRBD2 (6 bases). This clonotype was obtained from a man in his late teens or twenties with HIV. Sequencing used unsorted PBMCs, obtained 0.3 years after starting antiretroviral therapy. CDR3 bases: TGTGCCAGCAGCTTCCTAGCGACCTCCTACAATGAGCAGTTCTTC. Amino acid sequence: CASSFLATSYNEQFF.